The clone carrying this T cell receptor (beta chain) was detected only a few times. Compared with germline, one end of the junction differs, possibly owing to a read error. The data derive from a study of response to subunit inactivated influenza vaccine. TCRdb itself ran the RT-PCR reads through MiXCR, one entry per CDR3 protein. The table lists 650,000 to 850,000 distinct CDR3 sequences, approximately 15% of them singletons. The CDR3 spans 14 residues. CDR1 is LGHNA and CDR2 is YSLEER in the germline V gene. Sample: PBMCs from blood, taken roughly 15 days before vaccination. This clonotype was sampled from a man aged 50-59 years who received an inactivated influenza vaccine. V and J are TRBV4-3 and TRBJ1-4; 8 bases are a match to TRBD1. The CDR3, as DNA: TGCGCCAGCAGCCAAGATAGGACAGGGCGACATCCAATATTT. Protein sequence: CASSQDRTGRHPIF.